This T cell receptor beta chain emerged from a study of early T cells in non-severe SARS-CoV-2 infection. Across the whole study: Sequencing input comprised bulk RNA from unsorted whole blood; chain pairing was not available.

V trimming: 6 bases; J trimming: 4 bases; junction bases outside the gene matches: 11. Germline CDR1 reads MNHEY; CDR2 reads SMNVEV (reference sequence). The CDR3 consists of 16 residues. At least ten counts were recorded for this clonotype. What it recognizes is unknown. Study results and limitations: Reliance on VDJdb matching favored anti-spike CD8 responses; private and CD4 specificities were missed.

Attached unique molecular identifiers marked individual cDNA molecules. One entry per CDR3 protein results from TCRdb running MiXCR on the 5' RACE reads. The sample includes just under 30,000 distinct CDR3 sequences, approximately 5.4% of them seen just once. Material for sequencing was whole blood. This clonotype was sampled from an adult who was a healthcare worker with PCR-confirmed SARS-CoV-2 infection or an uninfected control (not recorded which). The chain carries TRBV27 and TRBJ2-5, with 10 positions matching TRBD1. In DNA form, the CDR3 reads TGTGCCAGCAGCCCAACGGGGACAGGGGCCCCAGAGACCCAGTACTTC. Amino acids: CASSPTGTGAPETQYF.